This TCR beta chain was found in a study of CXCR3-negative and CXCR3-positive naive CD8 T cells. Study results and limitations: More hydrophobic TRB CDR3s were found in CXCR3-positive naive cells than in CXCR3-negative naive cells.

Worth noting for this clonotype: Its antigen is not identified.

The method, 5' RACE with UMI labels, was used to prepare the TRB cDNA libraries. Reprocessing the 5' RACE reads, TCRdb reports a single entry for every CDR3 protein and omits DNA. Recorded for this sample: around 50,000 distinct CDR3 sequences. This CDR3 region has 15 residues. The germline CDR1 and CDR2 sequences are MGHRA and YSYEKL. The V gene is TRBV4-1, the J gene TRBJ2-1; TCRdb indicates TRBD2, and absent DNA this call remains unverified. The source material was naive CXCR3+ CD8+ T cells from blood. Subset described: CD45RO-CCR7+CD27+CD95- naive CD8+ T cells expressing CXCR3 (TNR3+). This sequence originates from a human donor in good health. Some clones in this sample may be carry-over from other donors' samples. The chain's CDR3 is CASTPMGLDDNEQFF.